One sample yielded the 9 T cell receptor beta chains listed below, sequenced in a study of early T cells in non-severe SARS-CoV-2 infection. TCRdb independently ran MiXCR on the 5' RACE reads; one entry per CDR3 protein. The sample has some 98,000 distinct CDR3 sequences; about 10% are singletons. The specimen sequenced was whole blood. The source of these receptors is an adult who was a healthcare worker with PCR-confirmed SARS-CoV-2 infection or an uninfected control (not recorded which).

This clonotype was found a few times. The chain uses TRBV5-1 and TRBJ2-7; no reliable D call. The V gene's germline CDR1 is SGHRS and CDR2 YFSETQ. V lost 4 bases, J lost 0 bases, and 14 bases lay in between. The CDR3 totals 15 residues. The CDR3 coding sequence is TGCGCCAGCAGCCCAGACACAATGACCTCCTACGAGCAGTACTTC. It encodes CASSPDTMTSYEQYF.

The rearrangement uses TRBV9 and TRBJ2-2; D tentatively fits TRBD1 or TRBD2 (6 bases each). Trimming took 4 bases from V and 0 from J, leaving 13 bases between them. There are 16 residues in the CDR3. CDR1 and CDR2 (germline): SGDLS, YYNGEE. As DNA, the CDR3 is TGTGCCAGCAGCCCGGGGGCGGCAACGAACACCGGGGAGCTGTTTTTT. Its translation is CASSPGAATNTGELFF.

This rearrangement joins TRBV3-1 to TRBJ2-4, with D perhaps TRBD1 or TRBD2 (5 bases each). Germline CDR1 LGHDT, CDR2 YNNKEL (reference sequence). This CDR3 is 17 amino acids long. The V end was cut by 6 bases, the J end by 3 bases, with 21 bases between. CDR3 sequence reads: CASSPKGTQSGKNIQYF. As DNA, the CDR3 is TGTGCCAGCAGTCCAAAGGGGACGCAATCGGGCAAAAACATTCAGTACTTC.

The chain combines TRBV3-1 with TRBJ2-2; no clear D gene. This CDR3 has 13 amino acids. V was cut by 0 bases and J by 5 bases, with 4 bases left in between. Per germline, CDR1 LGHDT and CDR2 YNNKEL (reference sequence). The DNA for the CDR3 is TGTGCCAGCAGCCAAGAATCGACCGGGGAGCTGTTTTTT. Translation: CASSQESTGELFF. The complete variable domain, with remaining parts taken from reference TRBV3-1 and TRBJ2-2, reads DTAVSQTPKYLVTQMGNDKSIKCEQNLGHDTMYWYKQDSKKFLKIMFSYNNKELIINETVPNRFSPKSPDKAHLNLHINSLELGDSAVYFCASSQESTGELFFGEGSRLTVL.

The V and J genes are TRBV27 and TRBJ2-6; the D is unclear. This CDR3 is built from 15 residues. Germline V gives CDR1 MNHEY, CDR2 SMNVEV (reference sequence). V dropped 4 bases and J dropped 0 bases, with 7 bases sitting between them. The CDR3 DNA reads TGTGCCAGCAGTTCCACGGGCTCTGGGGCCAACGTCCTGACTTTC. It encodes CASSSTGSGANVLTF.

The chain combines TRBV27 with TRBJ1-6; D unclear. The CDR3 contains 13 residues. Per germline, CDR1 MNHEY and CDR2 SMNVEV (reference sequence). Between the trimmed V and J ends, which lost 8 bases and 9 bases, there was a span of 14 bases. This chain's CDR3 is CASRNLRSSPLHF. CDR3 DNA sequence: TGTGCCAGCCGGAACCTGAGGAGTTCACCCCTCCACTTT.

This clonotype was seen a single time. The chain carries TRBV7-9 and TRBJ2-7; 8 bases line up with TRBD1. The CDR3 has 17 residues. The V segment lost 5 bases and the J segment 2 bases; nucleotides outside the gene matches: 14. CDR1 and CDR2 (germline): SEHNR, FQNEAQ (reference sequence). The CDR3: CASSPTPGQGPTYEQYF. CDR3 nucleotides: TGTGCCAGCAGCCCCACGCCCGGACAGGGTCCTACCTACGAGCAGTACTTC.

The sample holds a few counts of this clonotype. This chain joins TRBV6-5 and TRBJ1-5; D unresolved. The CDR3 sequence is 16 residues long. Per germline, CDR1 MNHEY and CDR2 SVGAGI. V gave up 5 bases and J gave up 0 bases, with 14 bases separating them. CDR3 sequence: CASSQNFGPSNQPQHF. The CDR3 bases are TGTGCCAGCAGTCAGAACTTCGGACCTAGCAATCAGCCCCAGCATTTT.

This clonotype was observed at least ten times. The chain is built from TRBV12-3 or TRBV12-4 and TRBJ2-5, with D unresolved. The CDR3 totals 13 residues. Trimming removed 4 bases from V and 7 bases from J, with 13 bases in between. CDR3 protein: CASSSDPLGTQYF. The CDR3 DNA sequence: TGTGCCAGCAGTTCCGACCCTTTGGGGACCCAGTACTTC.